The next 13 T cell receptor beta chains were all read from a single sample in a study of identical twins. TCRdb passed the 5' RACE reads through MiXCR, listing each CDR3 protein once. The table includes 650,000 to 750,000 distinct CDR3 sequences, around 20% detected once. The sample was also linked to a second study, of T cells expressing NK-cell markers.

The sequencing sample was made of PBMCs. Receptors originate from a young woman in good health.

In its sample, this clonotype was seen many times. The chain joins TRBV6-4 to TRBJ2-3, with D hard to call. Germline CDR1 is MRHNA and CDR2 is SNTAGT. The V gene lost 2 bases and the J gene lost 0 bases, with 9 bases spanning the gap. The CDR3 has 15 amino acids. The CDR3, as DNA: TGTGCCAGCAGTGACGGAGCGCTAAGCACAGATACGCAGTATTTT. It translates to CASSDGALSTDTQYF.

This clonotype has just a few counts. V gene TRBV27 combines with J gene TRBJ2-7; 9 bases fit TRBD2. Trimming cost V 5 bases and J 4 bases; bases outside gene matches: 9. Germline CDR1 reads MNHEY; CDR2 reads SMNVEV (reference sequence). There are 15 residues in the CDR3. The DNA for the CDR3 is TGTGCCAGCAGTACCCTGACTAGCGGATTTTACGAGCAGTACTTC. Encoded protein: CASSTLTSGFYEQYF.

This clonotype appeared a few times. V is TRBV5-6 and J is TRBJ2-1; 8 nucleotides align to TRBD2. The CDR3 spans 14 residues. Germline V lookup: CDR1 SGHDT, CDR2 YYEEEE. Trimming cost V 8 bases and J 2 bases; bases outside gene matches: 6. CDR3 bases: TGTGCCAGTCTTACTAGCGGAACCTACAATGAGCAGTTCTTC. Translated: CASLTSGTYNEQFF.

This clonotype was detected a few times. V usage is TRBV5-5 and J usage is TRBJ2-5; D gene uncertain. Per germline, CDR1 SGHKS and CDR2 YYEKEE (reference sequence). The CDR3 sequence is 14 residues long. V lost 0 bases and J 2 bases, leaving 8 bases between the germline ends. The CDR3 region is CASSLALLQETQYF. Here the CDR3 DNA reads TGTGCCAGCAGCTTGGCACTTCTTCAAGAGACCCAGTACTTC.

This clonotype has just a few counts. This chain connects TRBV5-1 to TRBJ1-5; D is unclear. Germline CDR1 reads SGHRS; CDR2 reads YFSETQ. Trimming pared 0 bases from V and 5 bases from J, leaving 9 bases between. The CDR3 length is 14 residues. CDR3 protein: CASSLVAGDQPQHF. CDR3 DNA sequence: TGCGCCAGCAGCTTGGTGGCAGGCGATCAGCCCCAGCATTTT. The whole variable domain, remainder taken from reference TRBV5-1 and TRBJ1-5, is KAGVTQTPRYLIKTRGQQVTLSCSPISGHRSVSWYQQTPGQGLQFLFEYFSETQRNKGNFPGRFSGRQFSNSRSEMNVSTLELGDSALYLCASSLVAGDQPQHFGDGTRLSIL.

The chain links TRBV10-3 to TRBJ2-7; no definite D call. The CDR3 runs 13 residues. V shed 5 bases and J shed 3 bases, with 11 bases lying between them. From germline, CDR1 is ENHRY and CDR2 SYGVKD. The CDR3 is CAISSERNYEQYF. DNA for the CDR3: TGTGCCATCAGTTCTGAACGGAACTACGAGCAGTACTTC.

This clonotype was seen a few times. CDR3 nucleotides: TGCGCCAGCAGTTGGGACAGGGTGGGGGAGCTGTTTTTT. It translates to CASSWDRVGELFF. The chain joins TRBV10-2 to TRBJ2-2, with 9 bases fitting TRBD1. V trimming: 5 bases; J trimming: 8 bases; junction bases outside the gene matches: 3. The germline CDR1 and CDR2 sequences are WSHSY and SAAADI. The CDR3 sequence is 13 residues long.

The CDR3 region is CSARKVSNQPQHF. The CDR3 DNA reads TGCAGTGCTAGGAAAGTTAGCAATCAGCCCCAGCATTTT. The chain employs TRBV20-1 and TRBJ1-5; the D is unclear. The CDR3 has 13 amino acids. The germline V and J ends were trimmed by 3 bases and 0 bases, with 6 bases remaining between them. Germline V lookup: CDR1 DFQATT, CDR2 SNEGSKA (reference sequence).

This clonotype was counted ten times or more. This sequence joins TRBV5-1 and TRBJ2-5; no definite D call. V gave up 0 bases and J gave up 0 bases, with 6 bases separating them. Germline CDR1 is SGHRS and CDR2 is YFSETQ. This CDR3 contains 14 residues. The CDR3 sequence: CASSLAGDQETQYF. The CDR3 DNA reads TGCGCCAGCAGCTTGGCTGGCGACCAAGAGACCCAGTACTTC.

This clonotype has more than one count but fewer than ten. The rearrangement uses TRBV4-2 and TRBJ2-1; 10 bases align to TRBD2. The CDR3 extends over 17 amino acids. J lost 4 bases, V lost 0 bases, and 6 bases had no gene match. Germline V gene lookup returns CDR1 LGHNA and CDR2 YNFKEQ. CDR3 sequence: CASSQDPSSGGYNEQFF. The CDR3 coding sequence is TGTGCCAGCAGCCAAGATCCCAGTAGCGGGGGGTACAATGAGCAGTTCTTC.

The rearrangement uses TRBV5-1 and TRBJ1-2; 8 nucleotides match TRBD1. The germline gives CDR1 SGHRS, CDR2 YFSETQ. The CDR3 loop spans 14 amino acids. V shed 4 bases and J 6 bases; nucleotides not matched to a gene: 8. The CDR3, as DNA: TGCGCCAGCAGCATCGGCCAGGGGGCGAATGGCTACACCTTC. This translates into CASSIGQGANGYTF.

This clonotype was picked up a small number of times. The chain uses TRBV6-2 or TRBV6-3 and TRBJ2-7, with D perhaps matching TRBD1 or TRBD2 (5 bases each). Germline V lookup: CDR1 MNHEY, CDR2 SVGEGT. This CDR3 is 12 amino acids long. V lost 7 bases, J lost 4 bases, and 11 bases lay in between. The CDR3 nucleotides are TGTGCCAGCACCTCCGGGGCATACGAGCAGTACTTC. Residues: CASTSGAYEQYF.

CDR3: CASSVKAGVSYNEQFF. In DNA form, the CDR3 reads TGTGCCAGCAGCGTAAAGGCAGGCGTCTCCTACAATGAGCAGTTCTTC. This sequence joins TRBV9 and TRBJ2-1; no firm D call. This CDR3 comprises 16 residues. The germline CDR1 and CDR2 sequences are SGDLS and YYNGEE. Trimming shortened V by 1 base and J by 0 bases, and 11 bases separated the two germline ends. The whole variable domain, remainder taken from reference TRBV9 and TRBJ2-1, is DSGVTQTPKHLITATGQRVTLRCSPRSGDLSVYWYQQSLDQGLQFLIQYYNGEERAKGNILERFSAQQFPDLHSELNLSSLELGDSALYFCASSVKAGVSYNEQFFGPGTRLTVL.